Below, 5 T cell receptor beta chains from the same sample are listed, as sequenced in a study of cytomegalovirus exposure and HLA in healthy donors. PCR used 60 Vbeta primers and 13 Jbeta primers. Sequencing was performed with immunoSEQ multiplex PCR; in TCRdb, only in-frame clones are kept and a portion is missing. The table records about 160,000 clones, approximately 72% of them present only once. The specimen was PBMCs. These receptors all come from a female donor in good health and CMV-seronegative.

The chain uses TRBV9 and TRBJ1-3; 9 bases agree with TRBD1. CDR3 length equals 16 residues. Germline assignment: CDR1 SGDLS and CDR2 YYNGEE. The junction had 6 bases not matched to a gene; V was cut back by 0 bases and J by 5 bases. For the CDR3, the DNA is TGTGCCAGCAGCGTAGCTATCGGGACAGGGCGAAACACCATATATTTT. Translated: CASSVAIGTGRNTIYF.

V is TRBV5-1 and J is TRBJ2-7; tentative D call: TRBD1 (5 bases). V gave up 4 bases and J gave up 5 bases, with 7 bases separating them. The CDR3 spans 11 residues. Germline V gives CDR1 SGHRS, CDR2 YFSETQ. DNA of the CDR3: TGCGCCAGCAGCCTCAGGGACGAGCAGTACTTC. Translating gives CASSLRDEQYF.

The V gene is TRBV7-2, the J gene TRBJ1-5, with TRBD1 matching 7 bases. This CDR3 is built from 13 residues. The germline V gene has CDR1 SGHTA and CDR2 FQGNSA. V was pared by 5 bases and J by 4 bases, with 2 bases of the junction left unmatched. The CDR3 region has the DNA TGTGCCAGCAGCCCGGGACAGAATCAGCCCCAGCATTTT. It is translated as CASSPGQNQPQHF.

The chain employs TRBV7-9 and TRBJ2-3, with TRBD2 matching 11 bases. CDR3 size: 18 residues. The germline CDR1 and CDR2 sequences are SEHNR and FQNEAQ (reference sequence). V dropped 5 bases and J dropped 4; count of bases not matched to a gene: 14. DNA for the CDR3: TGTGCCAGCAGCCCTCCGGGACTAGCGGTCGGGGTCGCAGATACGCAGTATTTT. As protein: CASSPPGLAVGVADTQYF.

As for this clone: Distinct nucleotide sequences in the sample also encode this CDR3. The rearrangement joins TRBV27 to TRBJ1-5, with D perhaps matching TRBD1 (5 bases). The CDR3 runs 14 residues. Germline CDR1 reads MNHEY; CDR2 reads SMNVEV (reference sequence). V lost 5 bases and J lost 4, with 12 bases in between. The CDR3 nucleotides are TGTGCCAGCAGTCTCCTTGGGGGGAATCAGCCCCAGCATTTT. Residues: CASSLLGGNQPQHF.